This TCR beta chain was captured in a study of blood T cell repertoires in COVID-19. Study-level background: The United States, Italy and Spain provided the acute and convalescent COVID-19 samples. In each case, the material was cDNA or gDNA derived from T cells, B-cell-depleted T cells, or PBMCs.

The CDR3 totals 12 residues. Trimming pared 10 bases from V and 3 bases from J, leaving 12 bases between. Per germline, CDR1 MDHEN and CDR2 SYDVKM. In the study's own analysis: The assay estimated nucleated cells by amplifying reference gene primers. The data were produced by immunoSEQ multiplex PCR, yet TCRdb's version contains in-frame clones alone and is incomplete. V and J calls plus clone size are reproduced from that table; the DNA served to infer D and trimming. The sample yields more than 60,000 clones, about 74% seen once. The sequencing input was peripheral blood. The chain has TRBV28 and TRBJ1-2; maybe TRBD1 (6 bases). The sequence derives from a human donor with acute or convalescent COVID-19. The donor label of this sample is uncertain. The CDR3 reads CATDRSDYGYTF. The CDR3 nucleotides are TGTGCCACCGACAGGTCGGACTATGGCTACACCTTC.